A selection of T cell receptor beta chains follows, all from one sample in a study of blood T cell repertoires in COVID-19. Using immunoSEQ multiplex PCR, the repertoire was profiled, and TCRdb retains in-frame clones only, with some absent. The table lists under 300,000 clones, 84% of them singletons, with approximately 1.5% in the top ten. Source material: peripheral blood. The receptors stem from a human donor with COVID-19, enrolled during active disease. The donor label of this sample is uncertain. Both conserved end residues are part of each CDR3. Each record gives: V gene, clone size, J gene, D gene, CDR3 protein, CDR3 DNA. The D gene is left open where the match is weak. Part of the rows lack a size; the others show once, few, many or a class for expanded clones.

V gene: TRBV11-2
clone size: .
J gene: TRBJ2-1
D gene: TRBD2
CDR3 protein: CASSLLSGRAYEQFF
CDR3 DNA: TGTGCCAGCAGCTTACTCAGCGGGAGGGCATATGAGCAGTTCTTC

V gene: TRBV28
clone size: .
J gene: TRBJ2-5
D gene: TRBD2
CDR3 protein: CASSWSGRRETQYF
CDR3 DNA: TGTGCCAGCAGTTGGAGCGGGAGGCGGGAGACCCAGTACTTC

V gene: TRBV6-5
clone size: .
J gene: TRBJ1-2
D gene: TRBD1
CDR3 protein: CASSQTGTDGYTF
CDR3 DNA: TGTGCCAGCAGTCAGACAGGGACCGATGGCTACACCTTC

V gene: TRBV29-1
clone size: .
J gene: TRBJ2-1
D gene: TRBD2
CDR3 protein: CSVRRGGDRNEQFF
CDR3 DNA: TGCAGCGTTCGAAGGGGAGGGGACCGAAATGAGCAGTTCTTC

V gene: TRBV2
clone size: .
J gene: TRBJ2-2
D gene: TRBD2
CDR3 protein: CASSGTSGRASGELFF
CDR3 DNA: TGTGCCAGCAGCGGGACTAGCGGGAGGGCCAGCGGGGAGCTGTTTTTT

V gene: TRBV2
clone size: .
J gene: TRBJ2-1
D gene: .
CDR3 protein: CASSRERQVEIFF
CDR3 DNA: TGTGCCAGCAGTCGGGAAAGACAGGTGGAGATATTCTTC

V gene: TRBV6-5
clone size: .
J gene: TRBJ2-7
D gene: .
CDR3 protein: CASSYNHGQGHYEQYF
CDR3 DNA: TGTGCCAGCAGTTATAATCACGGGCAGGGTCACTACGAGCAGTACTTC

V gene: TRBV28
clone size: .
J gene: TRBJ2-5
D gene: TRBD2
CDR3 protein: CASSPHGTSKETQYF
CDR3 DNA: TGTGCCAGCAGTCCACACGGGACTAGTAAGGAGACCCAGTACTTC

V gene: TRBV19
clone size: .
J gene: TRBJ1-1
D gene: .
CDR3 protein: CASSIAPARGNTEAFF
CDR3 DNA: TGTGCCAGTAGTATAGCCCCGGCCCGGGGGAACACTGAAGCTTTCTTT

V gene: TRBV4-1
clone size: .
J gene: TRBJ2-7
D gene: .
CDR3 protein: CASSPGHSGYEQYF
CDR3 DNA: TGCGCCAGCAGCCCGGGACACTCGGGATACGAGCAGTACTTC

V gene: TRBV6-5
clone size: .
J gene: TRBJ2-7
D gene: TRBD1
CDR3 protein: CASSLGQGAGEQYF
CDR3 DNA: TGTGCCAGCAGCCTGGGACAGGGGGCTGGGGAGCAGTACTTC

V gene: TRBV21-1
clone size: .
J gene: TRBJ2-7
D gene: .
CDR3 protein: CASSTLAGAAYEQYF
CDR3 DNA: TGTGCCAGCAGCACCCTAGCGGGAGCAGCCTACGAGCAGTACTTC

V gene: TRBV28
clone size: .
J gene: TRBJ1-2
D gene: TRBD1
CDR3 protein: CASRGQGANGYTF
CDR3 DNA: TGTGCCAGCAGGGGACAGGGGGCGAACGGCTACACCTTC

V gene: TRBV6-5
clone size: few
J gene: TRBJ1-1
D gene: .
CDR3 protein: CASSYSIQGGNTEAFF
CDR3 DNA: TGTGCCAGCAGTTACTCGATCCAGGGCGGTAACACTGAAGCTTTCTTT

V gene: TRBV7-3
clone size: few
J gene: TRBJ2-2
D gene: TRBD2
CDR3 protein: CASSLRGAGGAGELFF
CDR3 DNA: TGTGCCAGCAGCTTACGTGGAGCGGGAGGCGCCGGGGAGCTGTTTTTT

V gene: TRBV6-6
clone size: few
J gene: TRBJ1-3
D gene: .
CDR3 protein: CASSWGVVGNTIYF
CDR3 DNA: TGTGCCAGCAGTTGGGGGGTTGTTGGAAACACCATATATTTT

V gene: TRBV5-1
clone size: .
J gene: TRBJ2-1
D gene: .
CDR3 protein: CASSLAGGSGRNEQFF
CDR3 DNA: TGCGCCAGCAGCTTGGCCGGCGGAAGCGGGCGCAATGAGCAGTTCTTC

V gene: TRBV7-9
clone size: .
J gene: TRBJ1-1
D gene: TRBD1
CDR3 protein: CASSFGTGGLNTEAFF
CDR3 DNA: TGTGCCAGCAGCTTTGGGACAGGGGGCTTGAACACTGAAGCTTTCTTT

V gene: TRBV6-5
clone size: .
J gene: TRBJ2-2
D gene: .
CDR3 protein: CASRSGSSVTGELFF
CDR3 DNA: TGTGCCAGCAGGTCCGGGTCGTCGGTGACCGGGGAGCTGTTTTTT

V gene: TRBV7-2
clone size: .
J gene: TRBJ2-5
D gene: TRBD2
CDR3 protein: CASSLATSGSLETQYF
CDR3 DNA: TGTGCCAGCAGCTTAGCAACTAGCGGGAGTTTAGAGACCCAGTACTTC

V gene: TRBV7-9
clone size: .
J gene: TRBJ1-1
D gene: .
CDR3 protein: CASFGEKRGTEAFF
CDR3 DNA: TGTGCCAGCTTTGGGGAAAAAAGGGGCACTGAAGCTTTCTTT

V gene: TRBV4-3
clone size: .
J gene: TRBJ2-3
D gene: .
CDR3 protein: CASSPREGDTQYF
CDR3 DNA: TGCGCCAGCAGCCCCAGGGAAGGCGATACGCAGTATTTT

V gene: TRBV13
clone size: .
J gene: TRBJ2-7
D gene: TRBD2
CDR3 protein: CASSSGRVAYEQYF
CDR3 DNA: TGTGCCAGCAGTTCGGGGAGGGTTGCCTACGAGCAGTACTTC

V gene: TRBV30
clone size: few
J gene: TRBJ1-6
D gene: .
CDR3 protein: CAWRGPTNSPLHF
CDR3 DNA: TGTGCCTGGAGGGGCCCGACTAATTCACCCCTCCACTTT

V gene: TRBV7-2
clone size: .
J gene: TRBJ2-3
D gene: TRBD2
CDR3 protein: CASSLVAGRGDTQYF
CDR3 DNA: TGTGCCAGCAGCTTGGTAGCGGGACGTGGAGATACGCAGTATTTT

V gene: TRBV28
clone size: .
J gene: TRBJ2-3
D gene: TRBD2
CDR3 protein: CASRPPTGGPVTQYF
CDR3 DNA: TGTGCCAGCAGACCCCCCACGGGAGGGCCTGTTACGCAGTATTTT

V gene: TRBV11-2
clone size: .
J gene: TRBJ2-1
D gene: .
CDR3 protein: CASSLSGTPDSDEQFF
CDR3 DNA: TGTGCCAGCAGCTTAAGTGGGACTCCGGATTCAGATGAGCAGTTCTTC